The 27 T cell receptor beta chains below were found in one sample sequenced in a study of T cell responses to AZD1222 COVID-19 vaccine (TCRdb year 2021). This specimen's time point label, interpreted: about 28 days (+/-7) after the second vaccine dose. The method was the immunoSEQ multiplex PCR assay. TCRdb re-hosts the immuneACCESS table, in-frame sequences only. Its copies lack some clones; in the studies checked, an unresolved V gene accounts for under half of them, and the cause for the rest is not known. In all, the sample holds about 110,000 clones, and about 90% of those were seen once. Of the sample, over 12% falls within the top ten clones. Sequencing was performed on peripheral blood, taken 28 days after the second AZD1222 dose. Source of these receptors: an adult who received the AZD1222 COVID-19 vaccine.

The table lists this clone with a count of one. The chain links TRBV28 to TRBJ1-2; D might be TRBD1 (5 bases). Germline-derived CDR1 and CDR2 are MDHEN and SYDVKM. The V end was cut by 5 bases, the J end by 0 bases, with 19 bases between. The CDR3 is 17 residues long. The CDR3 bases are TGTGCCAGCAGTACGGCTGGGGACGAAGGGTCTAACTATGGCTACACCTTC. Translating it yields CASSTAGDEGSNYGYTF.

The chain uses TRBV27 and TRBJ1-6, with 9 bases fitting TRBD1. Trimming at V came to 5 bases and at J to 7 bases, leaving 12 bases not matched to a gene. The CDR3 runs to 17 residues. Per the germline V gene, CDR1 is MNHEY and CDR2 is SMNVEV (reference sequence). In nucleotides, the CDR3 is TGTGCCAGCAGTGGGGGACAGGGATACCCCATCAATTCACCCCTCCACTTT. It codes for CASSGGQGYPINSPLHF.

The gene calls are TRBV5-1 and TRBJ1-4; perhaps TRBD1 as D (6 bases). Germline CDR1 and CDR2: SGHRS and YFSETQ. The CDR3 loop spans 16 amino acids. The germline V and J ends were trimmed by 4 bases and 4 bases, with 17 bases remaining between them. The CDR3, as DNA: TGCGCCAGCAGCCGACGCGGGCAGGGGCTTAATGAAAAACTGTTTTTT. It encodes CASSRRGQGLNEKLFF.

This sequence joins TRBV11-2 and TRBJ1-2; unclear D gene. The CDR3 length is 13 residues. V was shortened by 5 bases and J by 6 bases, with 13 bases between the two germline ends. Germline V gene sequence: CDR1 SGHAT, CDR2 FQNNGV. The CDR3 DNA reads TGTGCCAGCAGCCCTTCTGGTTCCGATGGCTACACCTTC. Its protein product is CASSPSGSDGYTF.

The chain recombines TRBV3-1 (or the pseudogene TRBV3-2) with TRBJ2-2, with D unclear. The CDR3 is made up of 13 amino acids. Germline V gives CDR1 LGHDT, CDR2 YNNKEL (reference sequence). Trimming took 2 bases from V and 3 from J, leaving 4 bases between them. CDR3 region: CASSQRDTGELFF. The CDR3 region has the DNA TGTGCCAGCAGCCAAAGGGACACCGGGGAGCTGTTTTTT.

This clone has only one observation. The chain combines TRBV5-1 with TRBJ2-7; maybe TRBD1 (6 bases). CDR3 length: 16 residues. Germline lookup yields CDR1 SGHRS and CDR2 YFSETQ. Between the trimmed V and J ends, which lost 7 bases and 0 bases, there was a span of 20 bases. The CDR3 region is CASGRGYGTGSYEQYF. The CDR3 DNA reads as TGCGCCAGCGGCAGGGGCTACGGGACCGGCTCCTACGAGCAGTACTTC.

This clone was seen just once. The rearrangement joins TRBV7-2 to TRBJ1-4; D gene unclear. V lost 1 base to trimming and J lost 7 bases, with 13 bases between them. The CDR3 sequence is 15 residues long. CDR1 and CDR2 (germline): SGHTA, FQGNSA. CDR3 in amino acids: CASSLDHPRREKLFF. In nucleotides, the CDR3 is TGTGCCAGCAGCTTAGACCACCCCCGGCGTGAAAAACTGTTTTTT.

The V gene is TRBV30, the J gene TRBJ2-4; 7 bases are shared with TRBD2. V lost 5 bases and J lost 0; bases outside the gene matches: 10. The germline V gene has CDR1 GTSNPN and CDR2 SVGIG (reference sequence). The CDR3 contains 16 residues. The CDR3 sequence: CAWGREGGIAKNIQYF. In nucleotides, the CDR3 is TGTGCCTGGGGGAGGGAGGGCGGCATAGCCAAAAACATTCAGTACTTC.

This clone was observed a single time. The rearrangement joins TRBV6-5 to TRBJ2-7, with 8 bases matching TRBD1. Germline V gives CDR1 MNHEY, CDR2 SVGAGI. Trimming removed 6 bases from V and 3 bases from J; junction bases left unmatched: 7. The CDR3 consists of 14 residues. This CDR3 reads CASRKTGTGYEQYF. The CDR3 coding sequence is TGTGCCAGCAGAAAAACCGGGACAGGCTACGAGCAGTACTTC.

The CDR3: CASSLVADTQYF. The CDR3 DNA sequence: TGTGCCAGCAGTTTAGTGGCAGATACGCAGTATTTT. The chain recombines TRBV12-3 or TRBV12-4 with TRBJ2-3; no clear D. CDR3 length: 12 amino acids. Trimming removed 1 base at V and 4 bases at J, with 3 bases between.

This clone is a singleton in its sample. The chain has TRBV7-9 and TRBJ2-7; 8 positions agree with TRBD1. Per the germline V gene, CDR1 is SEHNR and CDR2 is FQNEAQ (reference sequence). The CDR3 spans 14 residues. V shed 4 bases, J shed 3 bases, and the junction held 5 bases outside the gene matches. The CDR3 bases are TGTGCCAGCAGCTCCGAGGACAGGGTCTACGAGCAGTACTTC. It yields the protein CASSSEDRVYEQYF.

V and J are TRBV5-1 and TRBJ2-2; 12 nucleotides agree with TRBD2. V lost 9 bases and J lost 7; bases outside the gene matches: 10. This CDR3 is built from 15 residues. Germline V CDR1 and CDR2: SGHRS, YFSETQ. The CDR3 region has the DNA TGCGCCACCCGTGGACTAGCGGGGTCGAACGGGGAGCTGTTTTTT. Translated: CATRGLAGSNGELFF.

This rearrangement joins TRBV20-1 to TRBJ2-7; 8 nucleotides line up with TRBD2. Unmatched junction bases numbered 3, after V lost 5 bases and J lost 6 bases. The CDR3 runs to 11 residues. Germline V CDR1 and CDR2: DFQATT, SNEGSKA (reference sequence). CDR3 DNA: TGCAGTGCTGTACTAGCGGTCGAGCAGTACTTC. Translating it yields CSAVLAVEQYF.

This chain joins TRBV5-1 and TRBJ1-2; 8 bases are shared with TRBD1. CDR3 length: 14 amino acids. The J segment lost 4 bases and the V segment lost 3 bases, leaving 5 bases of the junction unmatched. Germline lookup yields CDR1 SGHRS and CDR2 YFSETQ. CDR3 sequence: CASSSRTGSYGYTF. The CDR3 region has the DNA TGCGCCAGCAGCTCGAGGACAGGGAGCTATGGCTACACCTTC.

This clone was seen once. The chain links TRBV5-4 to TRBJ2-1, with TRBD2 identical over 14 bases. Germline lookup yields CDR1 SGHNT and CDR2 YYREEE (reference sequence). Losses at the gene ends were 4 bases for V and 4 bases for J; bases not matched to a gene: 4. The CDR3 is 16 amino acids. The CDR3 protein is CASSAGTSGGYNEQFF. The CDR3 bases are TGTGCCAGCAGCGCCGGGACTAGCGGGGGTTACAATGAGCAGTTCTTC.

The chain links TRBV3-1 (or the pseudogene TRBV3-2) to TRBJ2-7; D is unresolved. The germline CDR1 and CDR2 sequences are LGHDT and YNNKEL (reference sequence). V lost 1 base and J 7 bases, leaving 8 bases between the germline ends. The CDR3 sequence is 12 residues long. The DNA of the CDR3 is TGTGCCAGCAGCCAAGGACGCTGGGAGCAGTACTTC. Translating gives CASSQGRWEQYF.

The chain carries TRBV10-3 and TRBJ1-4; 7 positions agree with TRBD1. Trimming took 5 bases from V and 7 from J; bases not matched to a gene: 4. CDR3 length equals 13 residues. Germline lookup yields CDR1 ENHRY and CDR2 SYGVKD. The CDR3 nucleotides are TGTGCCATCAGTCCGACAGGGTTTGAAAAACTGTTTTTT. This codes for CAISPTGFEKLFF.

The chain couples TRBV9 to TRBJ1-1; weak D call: TRBD1 (5 bases). The CDR3 length is 14 residues. CDR1 is SGDLS and CDR2 is YYNGEE in the germline V gene. Trimming pared 0 bases from V and 10 bases from J, leaving 16 bases between. This chain's CDR3 is CASSVDSRQIGAFF. The CDR3 DNA reads TGTGCCAGCAGCGTAGATTCCCGACAGATCGGAGCTTTCTTT.

The chain is built from TRBV6-1 and TRBJ2-1, with 8 bases fitting TRBD1. Trimming removed 2 bases from V and 2 bases from J; junction bases left unmatched: 2. The CDR3 contains 15 residues. Per germline, CDR1 MNHNS and CDR2 SASEGT. The CDR3 loop is CASSEQGAAYNEQFF. The CDR3 nucleotides read TGTGCCAGCAGTGAACAGGGGGCGGCCTACAATGAGCAGTTCTTC.

The chain has TRBV9 and TRBJ2-1; the D gene is possibly TRBD1 (5 bases). The CDR3 spans 15 residues. Looked up from germline, CDR1 is SGDLS and CDR2 is YYNGEE. Trimming took off 1 base at V and 6 bases at J, with 14 bases between the two ends. Written as DNA, the CDR3 is TGTGCCAGCAGCGTAATAGGGGCTACTTCCAATGAGCAGTTCTTC. Translated: CASSVIGATSNEQFF.

The genes are TRBV27 and TRBJ1-5; D uncertain. This CDR3 spans 13 amino acids. Germline CDR1 is MNHEY and CDR2 is SMNVEV (reference sequence). Trimming cost V 2 bases and J 5 bases, with 7 bases left between them. The CDR3 DNA reads as TGTGCCAGCAGTTTAGGGCGGTATCAGCCCCAGCATTTT. This gives the protein CASSLGRYQPQHF.

The chain links TRBV21-1 to TRBJ2-2; the table's D gene call, TRBD1, was not cross checked with the DNA. TRBV21-1 is recorded as a pseudogene. CDR3 length: 16 amino acids. DNA of the CDR3: TGTGCCAGCAGCTCCCAGGACAGGAGGAACACCGGGGAGCTGTTTTTT. Protein: CASSSQDRRNTGELFF.

This sequence joins TRBV12-3 or TRBV12-4 and TRBJ1-1, with a weak D call TRBD1 (6 bases). The length of the CDR3 is 13 residues. The germline V and J ends were trimmed by 4 bases and 1 base, with 7 bases remaining between them. CDR3 sequence reads: CASSSTGNTEAFF. CDR3 nucleotide sequence: TGTGCCAGCAGTTCGACAGGGAACACTGAAGCTTTCTTT.

V is TRBV27 and J is TRBJ2-3; 12 nucleotides agree with TRBD2. CDR1 is MNHEY, CDR2 SMNVEV, per germline (reference sequence). This CDR3 contains 15 residues. V lost 4 bases to trimming and J lost 5 bases; unmatched junction nucleotides: 4. CDR3 amino acids: CASSSGGLAGDTQYF. The CDR3 nucleotides are TGTGCCAGCAGTTCTGGGGGACTAGCGGGAGATACGCAGTATTTT.

The chain has TRBV5-1 and TRBJ2-2; D remains unclear. There are 14 residues in the CDR3. Trimming left V 1 base short and J 0 bases short, with 4 bases between. Germline CDR1 SGHRS, CDR2 YFSETQ. CDR3 coding DNA: TGCGCCAGCAGCTTGCGGACGAACACCGGGGAGCTGTTTTTT. Its protein is CASSLRTNTGELFF.

The chain couples TRBV19 to TRBJ1-5; 9 positions agree with TRBD1. Germline loops: CDR1 LNHDA, CDR2 SQIVND (reference sequence). Losses at the gene ends were 7 bases for V and 4 bases for J; bases not matched to a gene: 11. CDR3 size: 16 residues. The DNA of the CDR3 is TGTGCCAGTAAATTCGATGGGACAGGGATTAATCAGCCCCAGCATTTT. Protein sequence: CASKFDGTGINQPQHF.

The rearrangement uses TRBV11-2 and TRBJ1-1; unclear D gene. Germline-derived CDR1 and CDR2 are SGHAT and FQNNGV. V gave up 3 bases and J gave up 5 bases, with 10 bases separating them. This CDR3 has 13 residues. The CDR3 is CASSLTSRTEAFF. In nucleotides, the CDR3 is TGTGCCAGCAGCTTGACAAGTAGGACTGAAGCTTTCTTT.